The rows below give T cell receptor beta chains drawn from one sample of a study of T cells after posttransplantation cyclophosphamide. Sequencing used immunoSEQ multiplex PCR; TCRdb keeps in-frame clones, though not all of them. The sample contains some 39,000 clones, none of them singletons. Sample: PBMCs. The receptors stem from a girl aged 5-17 years in good health, CMV-negative, and a related stem cell transplant donor. The CDR3 runs from the conserved cysteine through the conserved F or W. A D gene is named only where the DNA matches it firmly. A clone size is listed for some rows: how often the clone was seen (once, few, many), or a class if it is expanded.

D gene	CDR3 length	clone size	V gene	J gene	CDR3 protein	CDR3 DNA
TRBD1	13	many	TRBV28	TRBJ1-1	CASSSSSAGGAFF	TGTGCCAGCAGTTCCTCCTCAGCAGGGGGAGCTTTCTTT
TRBD1	13	few	TRBV2	TRBJ2-5	CASVRTGEETQYF	TGTGCCAGCGTACGGACAGGGGAGGAGACCCAGTACTTC
-	15	few	TRBV19	TRBJ2-7	CASSIRFEFPYEQYF	TGTGCCAGTAGTATCAGGTTTGAGTTCCCATACGAGCAGTACTTC
-	17	many	TRBV19	TRBJ1-3	CASTTYGDILFGNTIYF	TGTGCCAGTACCACATATGGGGACATACTCTTTGGAAACACCATATATTTT
-	15	few	TRBV6-5	TRBJ2-3	CASSYRPQRGDTQYF	TGTGCCAGCAGTTACCGGCCCCAGCGCGGAGATACGCAGTATTTT
TRBD2	16	many	TRBV7-8	TRBJ2-2	CASSSGLADNTGELFF	TGTGCCAGCAGCTCTGGACTAGCGGATAACACCGGGGAGCTGTTTTTT
-	14	-	TRBV29-1	TRBJ1-1	CSFRTDTRNTEAFF	TGCAGCTTTAGGACAGACACTCGAAACACTGAAGCTTTCTTT
-	14	many	TRBV6-6	TRBJ1-5	CASNYAGEHQPQHF	TGTGCCAGCAATTACGCAGGGGAGCATCAGCCCCAGCATTTT
-	15	-	TRBV9	TRBJ1-2	CASSAGHSLSYGYTF	TGTGCCAGCAGCGCAGGACACTCTCTTAGCTATGGCTACACCTTC
-	15	few	TRBV28	TRBJ2-1	CASSLGVSIHNEQFF	TGTGCCAGCAGTTTAGGTGTGAGCATCCACAATGAGCAGTTCTTC
-	15	many	TRBV19	TRBJ1-5	CASSLGANHNQPQHF	TGTGCCAGTAGTTTGGGGGCGAATCATAACCAGCCCCAGCATTTT
-	16	many	TRBV27	TRBJ2-6	CASSSLTLSGANVLTF	TGTGCCAGCAGTTCCCTGACTCTTTCTGGGGCCAACGTCCTGACTTTC
-	15	many	TRBV2	TRBJ2-7	CASSVGTLQPYEQYF	TGTGCCAGCAGTGTTGGGACTTTGCAACCCTACGAGCAGTACTTC
-	15	-	TRBV9	TRBJ1-4	CASSVEGWSNEKLFF	TGTGCCAGCAGCGTAGAGGGGTGGAGTAATGAAAAACTGTTTTTT
-	15	few	TRBV5-1	TRBJ1-2	CASSLEPPPNYGYTF	TGCGCCAGCAGCTTGGAGCCCCCTCCTAACTATGGCTACACCTTC
-	15	many	TRBV4-1	TRBJ1-2	CASSQDQWGRGGYTF	TGCGCCAGCAGCCAAGATCAGTGGGGGCGGGGGGGCTACACCTTC
-	14	many	TRBV7-2	TRBJ1-1	CASSSREGITEAFF	TGTGCCAGCAGCAGCCGCGAGGGAATAACTGAAGCTTTCTTT
TRBD1	17	many	TRBV5-5	TRBJ2-1	CASSQLLRTGGRDEQFF	TGTGCCAGCAGCCAATTGCTCCGGACAGGGGGCCGCGATGAGCAGTTCTTC
-	13	many	TRBV19	TRBJ1-4	CASSSAPGEKLFF	TGTGCCAGTAGTTCGGCCCCGGGGGAAAAACTGTTTTTT
-	14	-	TRBV28	TRBJ2-2	CASSFPQETGELFF	TGTGCCAGCAGTTTCCCCCAGGAAACCGGGGAGCTGTTTTTT
TRBD2	14	-	TRBV29-1	TRBJ2-7	CSVVTSGISYEQYF	TGCAGCGTTGTTACTAGCGGGATCTCCTACGAGCAGTACTTC
-	13	few	TRBV30	TRBJ2-1	CAWSVYSINEQFF	TGTGCCTGGAGTGTATACTCAATCAATGAGCAGTTCTTC
-	16	many	TRBV5-1	TRBJ2-6	CASSLGTPQRANVLTF	TGCGCCAGCAGCCTCGGGACACCTCAACGGGCCAACGTCCTGACTTTC
-	15	many	TRBV11-3	TRBJ2-1	CASSLRLGGPNEQFF	TGTGCCAGCAGCTTGCGGCTCGGGGGACCCAATGAGCAGTTCTTC
-	12	few	TRBV18	TRBJ2-3	CASSPPADTQYF	TGTGCCAGCTCACCTCCCGCAGATACGCAGTATTTT
TRBD1	15	many	TRBV19	TRBJ2-7	CASSVTGGGIYEQYF	TGTGCCAGTAGTGTCACAGGGGGCGGTATCTACGAGCAGTACTTC
-	15	many	TRBV28	TRBJ2-2	CASSGAGGVTGELFF	TGTGCCAGCAGTGGGGCCGGAGGGGTTACCGGGGAGCTGTTTTTT
-	14	few	TRBV15	TRBJ2-3	CATSEGGDTDTQYF	TGTGCCACCAGCGAAGGGGGGGACACAGATACGCAGTATTTT
TRBD2	16	-	TRBV27	TRBJ2-3	CASSLNPSGGADTQYF	TGTGCCAGCAGTTTAAATCCTAGCGGGGGCGCAGATACGCAGTATTTT
-	15	many	TRBV4-3	TRBJ2-1	CASSQEKRVYNEQFF	TGCGCCAGCAGCCAAGAGAAGCGGGTGTACAATGAGCAGTTCTTC
TRBD2	13	few	TRBV10-3	TRBJ2-3	CAISETGGATQYF	TGTGCCATCAGTGAAACGGGGGGGGCTACGCAGTATTTT
-	17	many	TRBV11-2	TRBJ1-5	CASSLGRMGGTGQPQHF	TGTGCCAGCAGCTTAGGTAGGATGGGGGGGACTGGCCAGCCCCAGCATTTT
-	17	-	TRBV28	TRBJ1-1	CASSLIPLRGQNTEAFF	TGTGCCAGCAGTTTAATCCCCCTCCGCGGACAGAACACTGAAGCTTTCTTT
-	13	many	TRBV5-5	TRBJ1-2	CASSLDRVVGYTF	TGTGCCAGCAGCTTGGACAGGGTCGTGGGCTACACCTTC
-	14	many	TRBV6-1	TRBJ1-1	CASSESRTWTEAFF	TGTGCCAGCAGTGAGTCAAGGACTTGGACTGAAGCTTTCTTT
-	13	few	TRBV6-6	TRBJ2-7	CASSYSGPGEQYF	TGTGCCAGCAGTTACTCGGGCCCCGGAGAGCAGTACTTC